This T cell receptor (beta chain) came from a study of blood T cell repertoires in COVID-19. Unmatched junction bases numbered 4, after V lost 2 bases and J lost 4 bases. Germline-derived CDR1 and CDR2 are LNHDA and SQIVND (reference sequence). The length of the CDR3 is 14 residues. Only one count was recorded for this clone. The protocol was immunoSEQ multiplex PCR, while the TCRdb copy is restricted to in-frame clones and leaves out a portion. The sample consists of 200,000 or so clones, around 90% of them appearing once. Sequencing input: peripheral blood. The clonotype originates from a man in his fifties or sixties who had recovered from COVID-19. This chain joins TRBV19 and TRBJ2-7; 8 nucleotides agree with TRBD1. CDR3 DNA sequence: TGTGCCAGTAGTATACGGACAGGGCAGTACGAGCAGTACTTC. Protein: CASSIRTGQYEQYF.